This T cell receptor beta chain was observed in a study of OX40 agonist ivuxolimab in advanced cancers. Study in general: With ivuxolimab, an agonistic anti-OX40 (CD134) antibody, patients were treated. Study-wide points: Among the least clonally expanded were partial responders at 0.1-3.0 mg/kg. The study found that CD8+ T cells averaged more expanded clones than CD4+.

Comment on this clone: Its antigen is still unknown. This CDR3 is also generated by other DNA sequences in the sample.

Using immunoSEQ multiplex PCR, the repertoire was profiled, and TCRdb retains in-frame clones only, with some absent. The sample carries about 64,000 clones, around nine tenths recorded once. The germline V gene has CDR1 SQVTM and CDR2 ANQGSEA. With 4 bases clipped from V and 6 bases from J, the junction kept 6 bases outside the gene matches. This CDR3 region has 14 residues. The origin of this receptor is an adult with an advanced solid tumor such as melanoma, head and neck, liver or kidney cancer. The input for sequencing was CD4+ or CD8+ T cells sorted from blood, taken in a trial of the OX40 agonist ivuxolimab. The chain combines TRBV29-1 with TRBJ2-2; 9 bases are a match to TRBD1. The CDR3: CSVGGGQGAGELFF. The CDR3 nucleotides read TGCAGCGTTGGGGGGGGACAGGGTGCCGGGGAGCTGTTTTTT.